This T cell receptor beta chain is from a study of T cell responses to AZD1222 COVID-19 vaccine. V was shortened by 6 bases and J by 3 bases, with 15 bases between the two germline ends. The germline V gene encodes CDR1 MNHEY and CDR2 SMNVEV (reference sequence). There are 14 residues in the CDR3. As regards this clone: Its antigen is not identified.

Assay: immunoSEQ multiplex PCR; the TCRdb copy retains only in-frame clones and omits some. The profile shows 100,000 or so clones, 90% to 95% of them singletons. Study-wide results and caveats: Vaccine-associated CD4 TCRs spanned spike, dominant at 160-218 and 743-854. It was only a handful of AZD1222 recipients who were seropositive at baseline. After the peak T cell response, and only then, were repertoires sampled.

The sequenced sample was peripheral blood, obtained 28 days after the second AZD1222 dose. This sequence was found in an adult who received the AZD1222 COVID-19 vaccine. The chain uses TRBV27 and TRBJ2-7, with a weak D call TRBD2 (6 bases). The DNA of the CDR3 is TGTGCCAGCAGACTTGCCGGGAGTGTCTACGAGCAGTACTTC. It yields the protein CASRLAGSVYEQYF.